A single sample is the source of the 3 T cell receptor beta chains below, sequenced in a study of beta chain features in type 1 diabetes. All of the isolated RNA was reverse transcribed, so expressed TCRB transcripts were sequenced. Using immunoSEQ multiplex PCR, the repertoire was profiled, and TCRdb retains in-frame clones only, with some absent. The table includes some 150,000 clones, roughly 10% detected once. The specimen sequenced was central memory CD4+ T cells from blood. Receptor source: a woman aged 40-49 years in good health.

The genes are TRBV5-1 and TRBJ2-5, with TRBD1 matching 7 bases. Germline V gene data show CDR1 as SGHRS and CDR2 as YFSETQ. V gave up 2 bases and J gave up 5 bases; unmatched junction bases: 9. The CDR3 contains 15 residues. In DNA form, the CDR3 reads TGCGCCAGCAGCTTACAAGGGGGCAAAGTGGAGACCCAGTACTTC. Translation: CASSLQGGKVETQYF. The full variable domain, completed using reference TRBV5-1 and TRBJ2-5, is KAGVTQTPRYLIKTRGQQVTLSCSPISGHRSVSWYQQTPGQGLQFLFEYFSETQRNKGNFPGRFSGRQFSNSRSEMNVSTLELGDSALYLCASSLQGGKVETQYFGPGTRLLVL.

The chain has TRBV29-1 and TRBJ1-4; D is ambiguous. CDR1 is SQVTM and CDR2 is ANQGSEA in the germline V gene. The CDR3 length is 12 residues. V lost 7 bases to trimming and J lost 14 bases, with 20 bases between them. DNA of the CDR3: TGCAGCGGCTTCACCGGATTGGGAGGGCTGTTTTTT. Its translation is CSGFTGLGGLFF.

This clone was seen only a few times. The chain has TRBV9 and TRBJ2-3, with 10 positions matching TRBD2. The CDR3 consists of 18 residues. V lost 3 bases, J lost 0 bases, and 10 bases stayed unmatched. The V gene's germline CDR1 is SGDLS and CDR2 YYNGEE. The CDR3 here is CASSARGLAGVSTDTQYF. The CDR3 coding sequence is TGTGCCAGCAGCGCGAGAGGGCTAGCGGGGGTAAGCACAGATACGCAGTATTTT.